These 22 T cell receptor beta chains share one sample of origin, sequenced in a study of blood T cell repertoires in COVID-19. The assay was immunoSEQ multiplex PCR, and TCRdb's table has in-frame clones only and misses some. The sample holds over 200,000 clones, roughly 79% seen once. Sequencing was performed on PBMCs or T cells enriched from blood (not recorded which). The source is a man aged 35 to 55 who had recovered from COVID-19.

The CDR3: CASSLNLAGRAPTDTQYF. CDR3 sequence (DNA): TGTGCCAGCAGTTTAAACCTAGCGGGACGTGCCCCCACAGATACGCAGTATTTT. This rearrangement joins TRBV27 to TRBJ2-3, with 9 bases lining up with TRBD2. V dropped 2 bases and J dropped 2; count of bases not matched to a gene: 11. Germline V lookup: CDR1 MNHEY, CDR2 SMNVEV (reference sequence). This CDR3 has 18 residues.

The V and J genes are TRBV7-2 and TRBJ2-5, with 7 bases fitting TRBD2. V gave up 8 bases and J gave up 5 bases; unmatched junction bases: 11. The CDR3 spans 14 residues. From germline, CDR1 is SGHTA and CDR2 FQGNSA. This CDR3 is CASGSSGATETQYF. DNA of the CDR3: TGTGCCAGCGGCTCCAGCGGGGCCACTGAGACCCAGTACTTC.

This clone came up a few times. The chain carries TRBV25-1 and TRBJ2-3, with TRBD1 as a possible D gene (6 bases). Germline V gene lookup returns CDR1 MGHDK and CDR2 SYGVNS. Trimming cost V 1 base and J 6 bases, with 20 bases left between them. The CDR3 is 17 residues long. The CDR3 nucleotides read TGTGCCAGCAGTGAATTGGGGGCAGCCATTCGCGGCGATACGCAGTATTTT. Translation gives CASSELGAAIRGDTQYF.

The chain couples TRBV7-9 to TRBJ1-5, with TRBD1 matching 8 bases. Germline V gene sequence: CDR1 SEHNR, CDR2 FQNEAQ (reference sequence). The V gene end was trimmed by 4 bases and the J gene end by 2 bases; junction bases not matched to a gene: 4. The CDR3 extends over 15 amino acids. This CDR3 is CASSSTGGRNQPQHF. CDR3 bases: TGTGCCAGCAGCTCTACAGGGGGACGCAATCAGCCCCAGCATTTT.

The V call is TRBV3-1 (or the pseudogene TRBV3-2), the J call TRBJ1-6, with D unresolved. Germline values: CDR1 LGHDT, CDR2 YNNKEL (reference sequence). This CDR3 comprises 14 residues. V was clipped by 1 base and J by 3 bases, with 4 bases between them. The CDR3, as DNA: TGTGCCAGCAGCCAAGTAGTCTATAATTCACCCCTCCACTTT. Protein: CASSQVVYNSPLHF.

This clone was seen more than once but under ten times. V is TRBV19 and J is TRBJ1-5; no definite D call. Trimming stripped 7 bases from V and 0 bases from J, with 13 bases between. The CDR3 spans 15 residues. Germline V lookup: CDR1 LNHDA, CDR2 SQIVND (reference sequence). This CDR3 is CASKRVSNSNQPQHF. CDR3 bases: TGTGCCAGTAAGAGAGTCTCGAATAGCAATCAGCCCCAGCATTTT. Variable domain in full (rest from reference TRBV19 and TRBJ1-5): DGGITQSPKYLFRKEGQNVTLSCEQNLNHDAMYWYRQDPGQGLRLIYYSQIVNDFQKGDIAEGYSVSREKKESFPLTVTSAQKNPTAFYLCASKRVSNSNQPQHFGDGTRLSIL.

The rearrangement links TRBV19 to TRBJ1-5, with TRBD1 matching 7 bases. Germline V gives CDR1 LNHDA, CDR2 SQIVND (reference sequence). The CDR3 spans 13 residues. J was trimmed by 4 bases and V by 10 bases; bases with no gene match: 7. The CDR3 protein is CATRTGQNQPQHF. The CDR3 nucleotides are TGTGCCACCCGGACAGGACAGAATCAGCCCCAGCATTTT.

J is TRBJ1-2 and V is TRBV19, with TRBD1 identical over 9 bases. CDR1 is LNHDA, CDR2 SQIVND, per germline (reference sequence). V dropped 3 bases and J dropped 8; count of bases not matched to a gene: 7. This CDR3 comprises 14 residues. The CDR3 DNA reads TGTGCCAGTAGTATCCTACAGGGGGCGAAGGGCTACACCTTC. This codes for CASSILQGAKGYTF.

This clone appeared a single time. V gene TRBV7-2 combines with J gene TRBJ1-1; maybe TRBD1 (5 bases). CDR1 and CDR2 from the germline V gene are SGHTA and FQGNSA. Trimming removed 3 bases from V and 7 bases from J, with 15 bases in between. The CDR3 has 14 residues. The CDR3 nucleotides are TGTGCCAGCAGCTTGGGAACCGGACAACTTGAAGCTTTCTTT. As protein: CASSLGTGQLEAFF.

This sequence joins TRBV6-5 and TRBJ2-7, with 14 bases identical to TRBD2. From germline, CDR1 is MNHEY and CDR2 SVGAGI. Germline trimming cut 7 bases from V and 8 bases from J; bases unmatched to any gene: 10. The CDR3 consists of 15 residues. The CDR3 nucleotides are TGTGCCAGCACCAAAGTCGGGACTAGCGGGAGCAAGCAGTACTTC. Protein sequence: CASTKVGTSGSKQYF.

CDR3 protein: CASSEAGFQETQYF. The CDR3 nucleotides read TGCGCCAGCAGTGAAGCAGGGTTCCAAGAGACCCAGTACTTC. The chain recombines TRBV10-2 with TRBJ2-5; the D gene is possibly TRBD1 (5 bases). The germline V gene encodes CDR1 WSHSY and CDR2 SAAADI. There are 14 residues in the CDR3. Between the trimmed V and J ends, which lost 3 bases and 1 base, there was a span of 9 bases.

The chain combines TRBV4-3 with TRBJ1-1; weak D call: TRBD1 (5 bases). Germline V gene sequence: CDR1 LGHNA, CDR2 YSLEER. The CDR3 has 14 residues. The ends were cut back, 0 bases at V and 8 bases at J, with 13 bases in the middle. The CDR3 loop is CASSQEAGRGEAFF. In DNA form, the CDR3 reads TGCGCCAGCAGCCAAGAGGCAGGGAGGGGAGAAGCTTTCTTT.

The CDR3 protein is CASSHDTPGYGYTF. CDR3 DNA sequence: TGTGCCAGTAGTCACGATACCCCAGGGTATGGCTACACCTTC. V gene TRBV19 combines with J gene TRBJ1-2; TRBD1 might be the D (5 bases). The CDR3 runs to 14 residues. Deletions cut 5 bases from V and 5 bases from J, with 15 bases between. Germline CDR1 reads LNHDA; CDR2 reads SQIVND (reference sequence).

The chain is built from TRBV5-1 and TRBJ1-3; D is unresolved. CDR3 size: 13 residues. The V and J ends lost 4 bases and 0 bases respectively, with 5 bases between them. Germline V CDR1 and CDR2: SGHRS, YFSETQ. The CDR3: CASSLSSGNTIYF. CDR3 DNA: TGCGCCAGCAGCCTTAGCTCTGGAAACACCATATATTTT. The entire variable domain, with the rest obtained from reference TRBV5-1 and TRBJ1-3, is as follows: KAGVTQTPRYLIKTRGQQVTLSCSPISGHRSVSWYQQTPGQGLQFLFEYFSETQRNKGNFPGRFSGRQFSNSRSEMNVSTLELGDSALYLCASSLSSGNTIYFGEGSWLTVV.

The chain is built from TRBV20-1 and TRBJ1-5; D is ambiguous. Trimming stripped 3 bases from V and 8 bases from J, with 11 bases between. Germline V gene sequence: CDR1 DFQATT, CDR2 SNEGSKA (reference sequence). This CDR3 comprises 12 residues. CDR3 in DNA: TGCAGTGCTAGTGTCCTCAGTGAGCCCCAGCATTTT. It translates to CSASVLSEPQHF.

The V call is TRBV5-1, the J call TRBJ2-7; D unresolved. This CDR3 is built from 12 residues. The ends were cut back, 0 bases at V and 3 bases at J, with 4 bases in the middle. Germline CDR1 reads SGHRS; CDR2 reads YFSETQ. The DNA of the CDR3 is TGCGCCAGCAGCTTGGTCCTCTACGAGCAGTACTTC. Protein product: CASSLVLYEQYF.

CDR3: CASSLEGGGYEQYF. The DNA for the CDR3 is TGTGCCAGCAGCTTAGAGGGGGGTGGCTACGAGCAGTACTTC. The V gene is TRBV11-2, the J gene TRBJ2-7; D is possibly TRBD2 (6 bases). The germline V and J ends were trimmed by 0 bases and 3 bases, with 9 bases remaining between them. Germline V CDR1 and CDR2: SGHAT, FQNNGV. The CDR3 runs to 14 residues.

The V and J genes are TRBV30 and TRBJ2-1, with 9 nucleotides matching TRBD2. The CDR3 loop spans 14 amino acids. J was trimmed by 8 bases and V by 5 bases; bases with no gene match: 10. Germline V gene data show CDR1 as GTSNPN and CDR2 as SVGIG (reference sequence). The CDR3, as DNA: TGTGCCTGGCGTAATAGCGGGAGTATCCATGAGCAGTTCTTC. As protein: CAWRNSGSIHEQFF. Combining the CDR3 with reference TRBV30 and TRBJ2-1 gives the whole variable domain SQTIHQWPATLVQPVGSPLSLECTVEGTSNPNLYWYRQAAGRGLQLLFYSVGIGQISSEVPQNLSASRPQDRQFILSSKKLLLSDSGFYLCAWRNSGSIHEQFFGPGTRLTVL.

The chain carries TRBV28 and TRBJ2-3, with a possible D match to TRBD2 (6 bases). The germline gives CDR1 MDHEN, CDR2 SYDVKM. The V gene lost 3 bases and the J gene lost 1 base, with 11 bases spanning the gap. This CDR3 is built from 15 residues. The CDR3 reads CASSLSGSGTDTQYF. The CDR3, as DNA: TGTGCCAGCAGTTTGAGCGGGTCAGGCACAGATACGCAGTATTTT.

The chain combines TRBV7-2 with TRBJ1-1, with D hard to call. Trimming took off 4 bases at V and 4 bases at J, with 10 bases between the two ends. Germline-derived CDR1 and CDR2 are SGHTA and FQGNSA. This CDR3 is 13 amino acids long. The CDR3 nucleotides are TGTGCCAGCAGCTCAGGATTGAGCACTGAAGCTTTCTTT. Translation: CASSSGLSTEAFF.

The CDR3, as DNA: TGTGCCATCGGGGCCAGACAGGGACTGGACACTGAAGCTTTCTTT. It yields the protein CAIGARQGLDTEAFF. This chain links TRBV10-3 with TRBJ1-1; 7 bases match TRBD1. The V and J ends lost 8 bases and 3 bases, in that order; junction bases with no gene match: 12. In germline, CDR1 is ENHRY, CDR2 SYGVKD. The CDR3 spans 15 residues.

V is TRBV10-2 and J is TRBJ2-7; 9 nucleotides agree with TRBD2. The CDR3 sequence is 15 residues long. The ends lost 2 bases at V and 1 base at J; junction bases unmatched: 3. Germline-derived CDR1 and CDR2 are WSHSY and SAAADI. CDR3 nucleotide sequence: TGCGCCAGCAGTGAGGGTAGCGGGGGATCCTACGAGCAGTACTTC. It translates to CASSEGSGGSYEQYF.